The 9 T cell receptor beta chains in this list originate from one sample, sequenced in a study of identical twins. TCRdb reanalysed the 5' RACE reads using MiXCR and keeps one entry per CDR3 protein. Of 500,000 to 650,000 distinct CDR3 sequences in the sample, approximately 20% were seen once. This same sample was also taken into another study, of yellow fever vaccine responses in identical twins.

Sequenced input: CD4+ T cells sorted from blood. These receptors all stem from a woman younger than 35 in good health.

The chain combines TRBV11-3 with TRBJ2-1, with 9 bases that match TRBD1. V gave up 5 bases and J gave up 3 bases; unmatched junction bases: 5. There are 15 residues in the CDR3. CDR1 is SGHNT, CDR2 YENEEA, per germline. CDR3 protein: CASSGRQGDYNEQFF. In DNA, the CDR3 is TGTGCCAGCAGCGGTCGACAGGGGGACTACAATGAGCAGTTCTTC.

This clonotype was found a few times. The rearrangement links TRBV2 to TRBJ1-1, with D unclear. With 7 bases removed from V and 1 base from J, the gap between germline ends came to 13 bases. CDR1 is SNHLY, CDR2 FYNNEI, per germline. CDR3 length equals 14 residues. CDR3 region: CASTPDGENTEAFF. The CDR3 region has the DNA TGTGCCAGCACCCCGGACGGGGAGAACACTGAAGCTTTCTTT.

The table lists this clonotype with a few counts. V and J are TRBV27 and TRBJ2-7, with D perhaps matching TRBD2 (6 bases). The CDR3 length is 14 residues. The V gene's germline CDR1 is MNHEY and CDR2 SMNVEV (reference sequence). Between the trimmed V and J ends, which lost 6 bases and 4 bases, there was a span of 16 bases. CDR3 DNA: TGTGCCAGCAGACCCGGGAGTAGTGCGTACGAGCAGTACTTC. Translated: CASRPGSSAYEQYF.

Of note for this clonotype: A junction end diverges from the germline sequence, so it may reflect a read error. V and J are TRBV9 and TRBJ2-1, with D possibly TRBD2 on 6 matching bases. The germline V gene encodes CDR1 SGDLS and CDR2 YYNGEE. The CDR3 contains 16 residues. CDR3 DNA sequence: TGTGTCAGCAGCGTAGTCGGGGGATCAACCTACAATGAGCAGTTCTTC. Translated, it gives CVSSVVGGSTYNEQFF.

The V call is TRBV12-3 or TRBV12-4, the J call TRBJ2-7, with D tentatively TRBD2 (5 bases). V lost 8 bases and J lost 7, with 15 bases in between. The CDR3 is 12 amino acids. The DNA of the CDR3 is TGTGCCAGCGGTCGGGAATTGAAGGAGCAGTACGTC. This gives the protein CASGRELKEQYV.

A few counts support this clonotype. The V call is TRBV5-1, the J call TRBJ2-7; 12 bases line up with TRBD2. The CDR3 extends over 17 amino acids. The trim removed 3 bases at V and 2 bases at J, leaving 9 bases unmatched. In germline, CDR1 is SGHRS, CDR2 YFSETQ. CDR3 DNA: TGCGCCAGCAGCTCTCGTATGACTAGCGGGAGAACCTACGAGCAGTACTTC. It encodes CASSSRMTSGRTYEQYF.

This clonotype has more than one count but fewer than ten. V gene TRBV27 combines with J gene TRBJ1-6; TRBD1 is a possible D gene (5 bases). CDR1 and CDR2 from the germline V gene are MNHEY and SMNVEV (reference sequence). Deletions cut 6 bases from V and 5 bases from J, with 11 bases between. The CDR3 extends over 14 amino acids. Here the CDR3 reads CASSNDRNNSPLHF. The CDR3 nucleotides read TGTGCCAGCAGCAACGACAGAAATAATTCACCCCTCCACTTT.

This clonotype was observed a handful of times. The chain joins TRBV4-1 to TRBJ2-1, with D perhaps TRBD1 (5 bases). The V gene lost 0 bases and the J gene lost 4 bases, with 13 bases spanning the gap. The CDR3 has 16 residues. CDR1 MGHRA and CDR2 YSYEKL come from the germline V gene. CDR3 residues: CASSQDRQLIYNEQFF. CDR3 in DNA: TGCGCCAGCAGCCAAGATCGACAGCTTATTTACAATGAGCAGTTCTTC.

CDR3 DNA: TGTGCCATCGGGAGACAGGGTGGCCACACTGAAGCTTTCTTT. Translated: CAIGRQGGHTEAFF. The chain couples TRBV10-3 to TRBJ1-1; the match to TRBD1 covers 7 bases. The length of the CDR3 is 14 residues. CDR1 and CDR2 from the germline V gene are ENHRY and SYGVKD. V trimming: 8 bases; J trimming: 3 bases; junction bases outside the gene matches: 9.